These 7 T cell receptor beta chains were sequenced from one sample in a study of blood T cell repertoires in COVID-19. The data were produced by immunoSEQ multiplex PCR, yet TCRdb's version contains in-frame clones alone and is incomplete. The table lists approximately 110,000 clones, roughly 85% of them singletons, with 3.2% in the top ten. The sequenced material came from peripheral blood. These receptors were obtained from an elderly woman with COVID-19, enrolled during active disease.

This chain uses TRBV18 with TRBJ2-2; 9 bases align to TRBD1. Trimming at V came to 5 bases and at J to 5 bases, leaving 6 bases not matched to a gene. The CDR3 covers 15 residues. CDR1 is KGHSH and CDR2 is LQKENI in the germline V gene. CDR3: CASSGGTGSTGELFF. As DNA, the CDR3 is TGTGCCAGCTCAGGCGGGACAGGGTCGACCGGGGAGCTGTTTTTT.

This chain's CDR3 is CASSPTSGDQYF. Here the CDR3 DNA reads TGTGCCAGCTCACCGACTAGCGGTGATCAGTACTTC. The rearrangement joins TRBV18 to TRBJ2-7, with TRBD2 matching 9 bases. V shed 3 bases and J 10 bases; nucleotides not matched to a gene: 4. The CDR3 covers 12 residues. From germline, CDR1 is KGHSH and CDR2 LQKENI.

The CDR3 DNA follows: TGTGCCAGCAGCGGGACAGTACAAAATCAGCCCCAGCATTTT. This encodes CASSGTVQNQPQHF. The chain employs TRBV2 and TRBJ1-5; 7 positions match TRBD1. From germline, CDR1 is SNHLY and CDR2 FYNNEI. This CDR3 has 14 residues. The J segment lost 4 bases and the V segment lost 6 bases, leaving 6 bases of the junction unmatched. Full variable domain (missing parts from reference TRBV2 and TRBJ1-5): EPEVTQTPSHQVTQMGQEVILRCVPISNHLYFYWYRQILGQKVEFLVSFYNNEISEKSEIFDDQFSVERPDGSNFTLKIRSTKLEDSAMYFCASSGTVQNQPQHFGDGTRLSIL.

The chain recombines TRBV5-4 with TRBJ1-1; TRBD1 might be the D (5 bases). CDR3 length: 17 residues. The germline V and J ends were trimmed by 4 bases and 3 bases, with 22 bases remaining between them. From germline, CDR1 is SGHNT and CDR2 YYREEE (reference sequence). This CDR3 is CASSQGVGLTEYTEAFF. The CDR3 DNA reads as TGTGCCAGCAGCCAAGGGGTCGGCCTGACAGAATACACTGAAGCTTTCTTT.

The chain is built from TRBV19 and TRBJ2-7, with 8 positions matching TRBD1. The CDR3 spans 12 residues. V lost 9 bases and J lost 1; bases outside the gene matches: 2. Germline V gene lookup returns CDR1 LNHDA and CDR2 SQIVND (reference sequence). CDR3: CASGQGSYEQYF. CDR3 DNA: TGTGCCAGCGGACAGGGTTCCTACGAGCAGTACTTC.

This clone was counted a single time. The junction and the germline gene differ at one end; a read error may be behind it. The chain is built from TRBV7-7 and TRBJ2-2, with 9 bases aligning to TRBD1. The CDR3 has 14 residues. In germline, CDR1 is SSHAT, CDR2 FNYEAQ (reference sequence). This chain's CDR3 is CASSSGQGAGELFF. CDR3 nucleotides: TGTGCTAGCAGCTCGGGACAGGGAGCCGGGGAGCTGTTTTTT.

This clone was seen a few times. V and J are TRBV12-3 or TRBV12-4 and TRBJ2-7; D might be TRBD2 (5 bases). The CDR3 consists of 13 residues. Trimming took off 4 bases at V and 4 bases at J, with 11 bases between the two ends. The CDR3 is CASSSPTGYEQYF. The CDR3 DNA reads TGTGCCAGCAGTTCCCCTACGGGGTACGAGCAGTACTTC.